This T cell receptor (beta chain) comes out of a study of shared clonotypes between healthy human individuals. Study summary: A couple of women and a few men aged 18 to 49 made up the donors. Study results and limitations: Rarefaction analysis demonstrated incomplete sorted-subset sequencing notwithstanding large depth.

Terminally differentiated effector memory CD45RA+ cells were left out of the naive CD8 fraction, which was CD45RO-negative and positively selected for CCR7. Donors, healthy HIV-negative adults, lacked recent acute infections or vaccinations. From germline, CDR1 is SEHNR and CDR2 FQNEAQ (reference sequence). J was trimmed by 9 bases and V by 1 base; bases with no gene match: 3. The CDR3 runs to 15 residues. With regard to this clone: What it recognizes is unknown.

When replicate PCRs were run on sorted subsets, they used 200 to 250 ng DNA, some 29,000 T cell genomes. Assay used: immunoSEQ multiplex PCR; TCRdb lists only in-frame clones, some missing. The sample has 1.5 million to 2.5 million clones, about 95% seen once. The origin of this receptor is a man between 18 and 35 years old in good health. The material sequenced was naive CD8+ T cells sorted from blood. The chain links TRBV7-9 to TRBJ2-1, with TRBD2 matching 13 bases. CDR3 coding DNA: TGTGCCAGCAGCTTAGTACTAGCGGGAGGGGGTGAGCAGTTCTTC. Translation gives CASSLVLAGGGEQFF.